These T cell receptor beta chains were read from a single sample in a study of T-cell reconstitution after alpha-beta-depleted transplantation in children. TCRdb itself ran the PCR reads through MiXCR, one entry per CDR3 protein. The sample includes over 550,000 distinct CDR3 sequences, under 12% seen only once; the top ten take less than 4.5%. The sequenced sample was PBMCs from the stem cell graft donor, obtained from the stem cell graft. These receptors were taken from a human donor who donated a stem cell graft to a child with acute myeloid leukemia. CDR3s include the opening cysteine and the closing phenylalanine or tryptophan. A D gene is named only where the DNA matches it firmly. Clone size appears in some rows only: once, few, many, or a class for an expanded clone.

abundance: few
v_gene: TRBV29-1
j_gene: TRBJ2-5
d_gene: NA
CDR3aa: CSVEELPGETQYF
CDR3nt: TGCAGCGTTGAAGAACTCCCCGGGGAGACCCAGTACTTC

abundance: NA
v_gene: TRBV6-2/TRBV6-3
j_gene: TRBJ2-1
d_gene: TRBD2
CDR3aa: CASILAGGDNEQFF
CDR3nt: TGTGCCAGCATTTTAGCGGGAGGCGACAATGAGCAGTTCTTC

abundance: NA
v_gene: TRBV29-1
j_gene: TRBJ2-2
d_gene: TRBD2
CDR3aa: CSVEIAGDPGTITGELFF
CDR3nt: TGCAGCGTTGAGATAGCGGGAGACCCAGGTACCATCACCGGGGAGCTGTTTTTT

abundance: few
v_gene: TRBV12-3/TRBV12-4
j_gene: TRBJ1-2
d_gene: NA
CDR3aa: CARESNYGYTF
CDR3nt: TGTGCCCGGGAGAGTAACTATGGCTACACCTTC

abundance: NA
v_gene: TRBV6-2/TRBV6-3
j_gene: TRBJ2-2
d_gene: TRBD2
CDR3aa: CASRPPAGGAELFF
CDR3nt: TGTGCCAGCAGGCCCCCCGCGGGGGGGGCGGAGCTGTTTTTT

abundance: many
v_gene: TRBV7-2
j_gene: TRBJ1-5
d_gene: NA
CDR3aa: CASSLMGGNQPQHF
CDR3nt: TGTGCCAGCAGCTTAATGGGGGGCAATCAGCCCCAGCATTTT

abundance: many
v_gene: TRBV4-3
j_gene: TRBJ2-1
d_gene: TRBD1
CDR3aa: CASSQEPGTGDYNEQFF
CDR3nt: TGCGCCAGCAGCCAAGAGCCCGGGACAGGGGACTACAATGAGCAGTTCTTC

abundance: few
v_gene: TRBV20-1
j_gene: TRBJ2-1
d_gene: TRBD2
CDR3aa: CSAPRRSGRENEQFF
CDR3nt: TGCAGTGCTCCACGGAGAAGCGGGAGAGAAAATGAGCAGTTCTTC

abundance: many
v_gene: TRBV20-1
j_gene: TRBJ2-7
d_gene: TRBD2
CDR3aa: CSAQREGNEQYF
CDR3nt: TGCAGTGCTCAGCGGGAGGGGAACGAGCAGTACTTC

abundance: few
v_gene: TRBV29-1
j_gene: TRBJ1-1
d_gene: TRBD1
CDR3aa: CSVTGGRTEASF
CDR3nt: TGCAGCGTAACAGGGGGCCGGACTGAAGCTTCCTTT

abundance: NA
v_gene: TRBV11-3
j_gene: TRBJ2-3
d_gene: NA
CDR3aa: CASSLSYRAYDADTQYF
CDR3nt: TGTGCCAGCAGCTTGTCCTACCGGGCCTATGACGCAGATACGCAGTATTTT

abundance: few
v_gene: TRBV5-1
j_gene: TRBJ2-7
d_gene: NA
CDR3aa: CASSLGLDLYEQYF
CDR3nt: TGCGCCAGCAGCTTGGGGCTAGATCTGTACGAGCAGTACTTC

abundance: NA
v_gene: TRBV20-1
j_gene: TRBJ2-3
d_gene: TRBD2
CDR3aa: CSAWTSGNSDTQYF
CDR3nt: TGCAGTGCCTGGACTAGCGGGAACTCAGATACGCAGTATTTT

abundance: many
v_gene: TRBV5-1
j_gene: TRBJ1-1
d_gene: NA
CDR3aa: CASSLQSNTEAFF
CDR3nt: TGCGCCAGCAGCTTGCAGAGTAACACTGAAGCTTTCTTT

abundance: NA
v_gene: TRBV6-2/TRBV6-3
j_gene: TRBJ2-2
d_gene: TRBD2
CDR3aa: CASSSGTSTSTGELFF
CDR3nt: TGTGCCAGCAGCTCCGGGACTAGCACCTCCACCGGGGAGCTGTTTTTT

abundance: many
v_gene: TRBV7-6
j_gene: TRBJ2-3
d_gene: TRBD2
CDR3aa: CASSPGLASDTQYF
CDR3nt: TGTGCCAGCAGCCCGGGACTAGCCTCAGATACGCAGTATTTT

abundance: NA
v_gene: TRBV4-1
j_gene: TRBJ2-7
d_gene: NA
CDR3aa: CASSRTTGRRLEQYF
CDR3nt: TGCGCCAGCAGCCGGACGACAGGGAGGCGGCTCGAGCAGTACTTC

abundance: few
v_gene: TRBV4-2
j_gene: TRBJ2-1
d_gene: NA
CDR3aa: CASSQDTNRGHNEQFF
CDR3nt: TGTGCCAGCAGCCAAGACACTAATCGGGGGCACAATGAGCAGTTCTTC

abundance: many
v_gene: TRBV12-3/TRBV12-4
j_gene: TRBJ1-1
d_gene: NA
CDR3aa: CASSSRGTVNTEAFF
CDR3nt: TGTGCCAGCAGTTCCCGAGGGACCGTGAACACTGAAGCTTTCTTT

abundance: NA
v_gene: TRBV6-2/TRBV6-3
j_gene: TRBJ2-3
d_gene: NA
CDR3aa: CASRSRSPDTQYF
CDR3nt: TGTGCCAGCAGATCTCGAAGCCCAGATACGCAGTATTTT

abundance: NA
v_gene: TRBV7-7
j_gene: TRBJ2-3
d_gene: TRBD2
CDR3aa: CASSFGLAGLEGTQYF
CDR3nt: TGTGCTAGCAGCTTTGGACTAGCGGGATTGGAGGGTACGCAGTATTTT

abundance: NA
v_gene: TRBV7-2
j_gene: TRBJ2-7
d_gene: NA
CDR3aa: CASSFRQGSTYEQYF
CDR3nt: TGTGCCAGCAGCTTTAGGCAGGGCAGCACCTACGAGCAGTACTTC

abundance: many
v_gene: TRBV7-3
j_gene: TRBJ2-2
d_gene: NA
CDR3aa: CASSFNSGWRRTGELFF
CDR3nt: TGTGCCAGCAGCTTTAACAGCGGGTGGCGTCGGACCGGGGAGCTGTTTTTT

abundance: few
v_gene: TRBV20-1
j_gene: TRBJ2-3
d_gene: NA
CDR3aa: CSAKRSGSADTQYF
CDR3nt: TGCAGTGCTAAGAGGTCGGGGAGTGCCGATACGCAGTATTTT

abundance: many
v_gene: TRBV12-3/TRBV12-4
j_gene: TRBJ2-1
d_gene: NA
CDR3aa: CASSPEGLLHDEQFF
CDR3nt: TGTGCCAGCAGTCCCGAGGGACTTTTACACGATGAGCAGTTCTTC

abundance: many
v_gene: TRBV5-4
j_gene: TRBJ2-3
d_gene: NA
CDR3aa: CASSSGLSSTDTQYF
CDR3nt: TGTGCCAGCAGCTCCGGACTAAGCTCCACAGATACGCAGTATTTT

abundance: few
v_gene: TRBV15
j_gene: TRBJ1-5
d_gene: NA
CDR3aa: CATSRDWGQGGQPQHF
CDR3nt: TGTGCCACCAGCAGAGACTGGGGGCAGGGTGGCCAGCCCCAGCATTTT

abundance: NA
v_gene: TRBV12-1
j_gene: TRBJ2-3
d_gene: NA
CDR3aa: CASSLGLPCTDTQYF
CDR3nt: TGTGCCAGCAGCTTAGGGCTCCCCTGCACAGATACGCAGTATTTT

abundance: many
v_gene: TRBV24-1
j_gene: TRBJ2-3
d_gene: NA
CDR3aa: CATSAYRGGDTQYF
CDR3nt: TGTGCCACCAGTGCTTACAGGGGAGGGGATACGCAGTATTTT

abundance: many
v_gene: TRBV6-2/TRBV6-3
j_gene: TRBJ2-2
d_gene: NA
CDR3aa: CASQLEGWNTGELFF
CDR3nt: TGTGCCAGCCAACTCGAGGGTTGGAACACCGGGGAGCTGTTTTTT

abundance: NA
v_gene: TRBV6-4
j_gene: TRBJ1-1
d_gene: NA
CDR3aa: CASSQEENTEAFF
CDR3nt: TGTGCCAGCAGTCAGGAGGAGAACACTGAAGCTTTCTTT

abundance: few
v_gene: TRBV4-2
j_gene: TRBJ1-1
d_gene: TRBD1
CDR3aa: CASSQPGTGATEAFF
CDR3nt: TGTGCCAGCAGCCAACCCGGGACAGGGGCTACTGAAGCTTTCTTT

abundance: NA
v_gene: TRBV13
j_gene: TRBJ1-2
d_gene: TRBD1
CDR3aa: CATRDRGGYGYTF
CDR3nt: TGTGCCACAAGGGACAGGGGTGGCTATGGCTACACCTTC

abundance: NA
v_gene: TRBV27
j_gene: TRBJ2-1
d_gene: TRBD2
CDR3aa: CASSSRLAGAVGNEQFF
CDR3nt: TGTGCCAGCAGTTCCAGACTAGCGGGAGCGGTTGGAAATGAGCAGTTCTTC

abundance: NA
v_gene: TRBV7-3
j_gene: TRBJ1-1
d_gene: NA
CDR3aa: CASSPGTLSLNTEAFF
CDR3nt: TGTGCCAGCAGCCCGGGGACACTGTCCTTGAACACTGAAGCTTTCTTT

abundance: NA
v_gene: TRBV29-1
j_gene: TRBJ2-7
d_gene: NA
CDR3aa: CSVGDSPIHEQYF
CDR3nt: TGCAGCGTTGGGGACTCCCCCATCCACGAGCAGTACTTC

abundance: NA
v_gene: TRBV20-1
j_gene: TRBJ2-1
d_gene: NA
CDR3aa: CSARVSDPYNEQFF
CDR3nt: TGCAGTGCTAGAGTTAGCGACCCATACAATGAGCAGTTCTTC

abundance: NA
v_gene: TRBV11-1
j_gene: TRBJ2-1
d_gene: TRBD1
CDR3aa: CASSDSAYRTGRSTYNEQFF
CDR3nt: TGTGCCAGCAGCGATTCGGCTTACCGGACAGGGCGAAGTACCTACAATGAGCAGTTCTTC

abundance: NA
v_gene: TRBV3-1
j_gene: TRBJ2-2
d_gene: NA
CDR3aa: CASSQAEAGELFF
CDR3nt: TGTGCCAGCAGCCAAGCCGAGGCCGGGGAGCTGTTTTTT

abundance: many
v_gene: TRBV28
j_gene: TRBJ2-6
d_gene: NA
CDR3aa: CASSFSRGLSSGANVLTF
CDR3nt: TGTGCCAGCAGTTTCTCCCGGGGTTTAAGCTCTGGGGCCAACGTCCTGACTTTC

abundance: NA
v_gene: TRBV7-2
j_gene: TRBJ2-7
d_gene: NA
CDR3aa: CASSSPRTGTYSEQYF
CDR3nt: TGTGCCAGCAGCTCACCCAGGACCGGGACCTATAGCGAGCAGTACTTC

abundance: few
v_gene: TRBV10-3
j_gene: TRBJ2-1
d_gene: TRBD2
CDR3aa: CAISEFGGSLYNEQFF
CDR3nt: TGTGCCATCAGTGAGTTCGGCGGGAGCCTCTACAATGAGCAGTTCTTC

abundance: many
v_gene: TRBV10-3
j_gene: TRBJ2-7
d_gene: NA
CDR3aa: CAISGRDGGSYEQYF
CDR3nt: TGTGCCATCAGTGGCCGGGACGGAGGCTCCTACGAGCAGTACTTC

abundance: many
v_gene: TRBV2
j_gene: TRBJ1-2
d_gene: NA
CDR3aa: CASSSDGYGGYTF
CDR3nt: TGTGCCAGCAGCTCAGACGGGTATGGTGGCTACACCTTC

abundance: NA
v_gene: TRBV19
j_gene: TRBJ2-1
d_gene: TRBD2
CDR3aa: CASSKRGASGSSYNEQFF
CDR3nt: TGTGCCAGTAGTAAACGAGGGGCTAGCGGGAGTAGTTACAATGAGCAGTTCTTC

abundance: many
v_gene: TRBV2
j_gene: TRBJ1-4
d_gene: TRBD1
CDR3aa: CASSEAGTGVGEKLFF
CDR3nt: TGTGCCAGCAGTGAAGCTGGGACAGGGGTAGGAGAAAAACTGTTTTTT

abundance: NA
v_gene: TRBV7-2
j_gene: TRBJ2-7
d_gene: NA
CDR3aa: CASSFRLSEQYF
CDR3nt: TGTGCCAGCAGCTTCCGGCTAAGCGAGCAGTACTTC

abundance: NA
v_gene: TRBV10-3
j_gene: TRBJ2-3
d_gene: NA
CDR3aa: CAISDSEDTQYF
CDR3nt: TGTGCCATCAGTGATAGCGAAGATACGCAGTATTTT

abundance: NA
v_gene: TRBV12-3/TRBV12-4
j_gene: TRBJ2-1
d_gene: NA
CDR3aa: CASSLRPGGGSYNEQFF
CDR3nt: TGTGCCAGCAGTTTGAGACCCGGCGGGGGCTCTTACAATGAGCAGTTCTTC

abundance: few
v_gene: TRBV6-5
j_gene: TRBJ1-4
d_gene: TRBD1
CDR3aa: CASSPSAGGYEKLFF
CDR3nt: TGTGCCAGCAGTCCCTCGGCAGGGGGATATGAAAAACTGTTTTTT

abundance: NA
v_gene: TRBV7-2
j_gene: TRBJ2-3
d_gene: TRBD2
CDR3aa: CASSLGISGGRDTQYF
CDR3nt: TGTGCCAGCAGCTTAGGAATTTCGGGAGGGAGGGATACGCAGTATTTT